The next 2 T cell receptor beta chains were all read from a single sample in a study of blood T cell repertoires in COVID-19. Using immunoSEQ multiplex PCR, the repertoire was profiled, and TCRdb retains in-frame clones only, with some absent. The table lists roughly 120,000 clones, 86% of them singletons. Sequenced material: peripheral blood. The receptor set was obtained from a human donor in a cohort sampled during active COVID-19.

The genes are TRBV18 and TRBJ1-5; 10 positions match TRBD1. The V segment lost 3 bases and the J segment 5 bases; nucleotides outside the gene matches: 4. The CDR3 contains 15 residues. CDR1 and CDR2 (germline): KGHSH, LQKENI. The CDR3 sequence is CASSPLGQGDQPQHF. For the CDR3, the DNA is TGTGCCAGCTCACCTTTAGGACAGGGGGATCAGCCCCAGCATTTT. The full variable domain, completed using reference TRBV18 and TRBJ1-5, is NAGVMQNPRHLVRRRGQEARLRCSPMKGHSHVYWYRQLPEEGLKFMVYLQKENIIDESGMPKERFSAEFPKEGPSILRIQQVVRGDSAAYFCASSPLGQGDQPQHFGDGTRLSIL.

The chain carries TRBV9 and TRBJ1-6, with D unclear. Germline V gene lookup returns CDR1 SGDLS and CDR2 YYNGEE. Trimming removed 3 bases from V and 7 bases from J, with 8 bases in between. This CDR3 has 13 residues. The CDR3 DNA reads as TGTGCCAGCAGCGCAGAATCAAATTCACCCCTCCACTTT. Amino acids: CASSAESNSPLHF.